The next 13 T cell receptor beta chains were all read from a single sample in a study of monozygotic twins with inflammatory bowel disease. TCRdb reprocessed the 5' RACE reads and reports one entry per CDR3 protein, with no DNA. This sample's clone table lists about 420,000 distinct CDR3 sequences. The sequencing input was blood. The receptors were gathered from a human donor with ulcerative colitis or Crohn's disease, or a healthy co-twin of an affected twin (not recorded which).

This sequence joins TRBV27 and TRBJ2-7. Germline V gene lookup returns CDR1 MNHEY and CDR2 SMNVEV (reference sequence). The CDR3 has 14 residues. CDR3 loop: CASIPRVGSYEQYF.

V gene TRBV6-5 combines with J gene TRBJ1-2; the TCRdb D gene call, TRBD1, has no DNA to confirm it. The CDR3 runs to 13 residues. The germline V gene has CDR1 MNHEY and CDR2 SVGAGI. CDR3 protein: CASRRDGNYGYTF.

The chain recombines TRBV18 with TRBJ1-1; TCRdb indicates TRBD1, and absent DNA this call remains unverified. The CDR3 totals 15 residues. Germline CDR1 and CDR2: KGHSH and LQKENI. Here the CDR3 reads CASSLKTGTGTEAFF.

The rearrangement links TRBV18 to TRBJ2-1; TCRdb reports TRBD1, a call that lacks DNA to check it against. This CDR3 has 13 residues. The germline V gene has CDR1 KGHSH and CDR2 LQKENI. CDR3 loop: CASSPPEPGSRLF.

The V and J genes are TRBV5-1 and TRBJ1-4; with no DNA, the TCRdb D assignment of TRBD1 cannot be verified. CDR1 is SGHRS, CDR2 YFSETQ, per germline. CDR3 length equals 14 residues. The CDR3 protein is CASSSTGAREKLFF.

V is TRBV5-1 and J is TRBJ1-5; absent DNA, TCRdb's TRBD1 call cannot be checked. CDR3 length: 16 residues. Germline loops: CDR1 SGHRS, CDR2 YFSETQ. CDR3: CASSLDGGNSNQPQHF.

The chain couples TRBV3-1 to TRBJ2-5; no DNA is available, so the TRBD2 call from TCRdb remains unchecked. The CDR3 loop spans 14 amino acids. Germline CDR1 and CDR2: LGHDT and YNNKEL (reference sequence). CDR3 protein: CASIPDSPRGRVHF.

This chain's CDR3 is CASSPRQSYEQYF. The V and J genes are TRBV28 and TRBJ2-7; as DNA is missing, the TRBD1 call by TCRdb cannot be tested. The germline CDR1 and CDR2 sequences are MDHEN and SYDVKM. This CDR3 is 13 amino acids long.

This rearrangement joins TRBV9 to TRBJ1-4; the D call of TRBD1 rests on TCRdb alone, since no DNA is present to check it. There are 12 residues in the CDR3. Germline V gene data show CDR1 as SGDLS and CDR2 as YYNGEE. CDR3 sequence reads: CASSVGEGKLFF.

The chain joins TRBV11-3 to TRBJ2-1. The CDR3 has 12 amino acids. CDR1 and CDR2 (germline): SGHNT, YENEEA. CDR3 loop: CASSFFPNEQFF.

The rearrangement uses TRBV19 and TRBJ1-5; TCRdb names TRBD1, which stays unverified in the absence of DNA. Germline V CDR1 and CDR2: LNHDA, SQIVND (reference sequence). CDR3 length: 13 amino acids. CDR3 loop: CASSNRGLEPQHF. The full variable domain, rest sourced from reference TRBV19 and TRBJ1-5, is DGGITQSPKYLFRKEGQNVTLSCEQNLNHDAMYWYRQDPGQGLRLIYYSQIVNDFQKGDIAEGYSVSREKKESFPLTVTSAQKNPTAFYLCASSNRGLEPQHFGDGTRLSIL.

This chain uses TRBV20-1 with TRBJ2-1; there is no DNA to check the TCRdb D call of TRBD2. Germline V gives CDR1 DFQATT, CDR2 SNEGSKA (reference sequence). The CDR3 is 12 amino acids. CDR3 residues: CSASGGVGQQFF.

The rearrangement joins TRBV7-6 to TRBJ2-3; TCRdb names TRBD2, which stays unverified in the absence of DNA. The CDR3 loop spans 16 amino acids. Germline lookup yields CDR1 SGHVS and CDR2 FNYEAQ. CDR3: CASSPETSGGAEKQYF. Combining the CDR3 with reference TRBV7-6 and TRBJ2-3 gives the whole variable domain GAGVSQSPRYKVTKRGQDVALRCDPISGHVSLYWYRQALGQGPEFLTYFNYEAQQDKSGLPNDRFSAERPEGSISTLTIQRTEQRDSAMYRCASSPETSGGAEKQYFGPGTRLTVL.